What follows is one T cell receptor beta chain and its context. The antigen is undetermined. These data come from a study of T cell repertoires in cytomegalovirus infection. Turning to the study itself: Indications of both CMV infection and matching HLA type were provided by public TCR beta signatures. Overall study findings and caveats: Using cumulative public TCR beta family frequency, the authors identified those who carried CMV together with the relevant HLA. CMV-specific HLA-C-restricted TCR beta clonotypes dominated the ex vivo response.

TCRdb redid the calling of the reads with MiXCR, one entry per CDR3 protein. The sample records 200,000 to 300,000 distinct CDR3 sequences, approximately 9.1% being singletons. Between the trimmed V and J ends, which lost 6 bases and 2 bases, there was a span of 6 bases. The length of the CDR3 is 11 residues. Germline V CDR1 and CDR2: DFQATT, SNEGSKA (reference sequence). The chain uses TRBV20-1 and TRBJ2-3, with D perhaps being TRBD1 or TRBD2 (5 bases each). The sample comprised PBMCs. This TCR was recovered from a human donor in good health (CMV status not recorded). Some clones in this sample may be carry-over from other donors' samples. The DNA of the CDR3 is TGCAGTGCCGGGACCACAGATACGCAGTATTTT. This encodes CSAGTTDTQYF.